Sequencing of this T cell receptor (beta chain) was carried out in a study of PD-1 blockade in mismatch repair-deficient tumors. Overall study: All were previously treated, progressing patients with around 12 mismatch repair-deficient cancer types.

This clone was detected once. Only in-frame clones appear in the TCRdb table, and some are missing; sequencing was by immunoSEQ multiplex PCR. The sample consists of about 130,000 clones, approximately 91% of them appearing once. This CDR3 comprises 13 residues. V shed 8 bases, J shed 6 bases, and the junction held 6 bases outside the gene matches. Germline CDR1 and CDR2: SNHLY and FYNNEI. The sequencing here drew on peripheral blood, taken approximately 72 weeks after starting pembrolizumab. The sequence was obtained from an adult with mismatch repair-deficient cancer. The chain recombines TRBV2 with TRBJ2-7, with 11 bases identical to TRBD1. This CDR3 is CASRGTGGFEQYF. The CDR3 DNA reads TGTGCCAGCCGAGGGACAGGGGGTTTCGAGCAGTACTTC.